This T cell receptor (beta chain) was obtained from a study of neurological immune-mediated disorders. Whole-study findings and limits: The expanded clones of different subjects shared no CDR3 amino acid sequences (suggesting private repertoires in all groups).

TCRdb recomputed calls from the 5' RACE reads with MiXCR, one row per CDR3 protein. The sample contains roughly 80,000 distinct CDR3 sequences, approximately 6% of which appear only once. Time point specified: longitudinal time-point 2. The unsorted libraries had their origin in 2 million PBMCs stored at -80 C. This clonotype was recorded at least ten times. Its antigen is undetermined. This CDR3 comprises 13 residues. Trimming stripped 3 bases from V and 1 base from J, with 6 bases between. Germline lookup yields CDR1 LGHNA and CDR2 YNFKEQ. This chain joins TRBV4-2 and TRBJ1-2, with no clear D. The sample was PBMCs. The clonotype originates from a woman aged 55-75 years with multiple sclerosis. CDR3 sequence: CASSHENNYGYTF. Here the CDR3 DNA reads TGTGCCAGCAGCCATGAGAATAACTATGGCTACACCTTC.